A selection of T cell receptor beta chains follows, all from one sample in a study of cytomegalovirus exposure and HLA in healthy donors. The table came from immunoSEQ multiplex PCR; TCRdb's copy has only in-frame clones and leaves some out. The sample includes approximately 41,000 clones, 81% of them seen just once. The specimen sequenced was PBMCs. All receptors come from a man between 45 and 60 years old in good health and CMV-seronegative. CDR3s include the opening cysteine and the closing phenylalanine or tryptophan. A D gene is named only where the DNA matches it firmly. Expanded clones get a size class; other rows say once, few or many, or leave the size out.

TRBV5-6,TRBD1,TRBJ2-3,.,CASSLKTGAKDTQYF
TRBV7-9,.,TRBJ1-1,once,CSSSLVGGSTEAFF
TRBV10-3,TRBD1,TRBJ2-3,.,CAMGTGASPDTQYF
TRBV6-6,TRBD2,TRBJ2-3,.,CASTNGGIAGGPAQYF
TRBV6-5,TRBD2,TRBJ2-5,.,CASSLTSGGYQETQYF
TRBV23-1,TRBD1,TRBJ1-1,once,CASSEPADRVDRCTEAFF
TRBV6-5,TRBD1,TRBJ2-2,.,CAGGFSNTGELFF
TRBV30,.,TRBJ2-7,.,CAWSRGGAAYEQYF
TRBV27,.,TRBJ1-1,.,CASRFSGGGANTEAFF
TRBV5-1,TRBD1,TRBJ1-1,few,CASSLGDRGGGTEAFF
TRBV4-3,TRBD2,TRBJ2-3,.,CASSHSSRTSGTDTQYF
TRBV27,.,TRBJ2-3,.,CASSFGRGVTDTQYF
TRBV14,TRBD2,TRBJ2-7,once,CASSSGYEQYF
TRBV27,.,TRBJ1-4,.,CASSYVWQTHEKLFF
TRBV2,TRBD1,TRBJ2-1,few,CASISRQGISNEQFF
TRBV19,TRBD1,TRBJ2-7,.,CAGSRKTGLAAYEQYF
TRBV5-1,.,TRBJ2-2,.,CASSFWTENTGELFF
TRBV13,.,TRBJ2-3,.,CASSLEARRNTQYF
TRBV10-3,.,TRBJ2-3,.,CAIKGPTATDTQYF
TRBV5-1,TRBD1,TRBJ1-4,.,CASSRWGQGATNEKLFF